This is a list of T cell receptor beta chains from one sample in a study of blood T cell repertoires in COVID-19. The method was immunoSEQ multiplex PCR; TCRdb's version includes in-frame clones alone and lacks a portion of them. This table has fewer than 250,000 clones, 85% appearing once. Sequencing was carried out using PBMCs or T cells enriched from blood (not recorded which). All receptors derive from a woman aged 50 to 60 with acute COVID-19. The CDR3 runs from the conserved cysteine through the conserved F or W. The D gene is left open where the match is weak. Size tells how often a clone was seen (once, few, many) or the class of an expanded clone, and some rows leave it out.

j_call: TRBJ1-1
clone_size: NA
d_call: TRBD1
v_call: TRBV18
cdr3_aa: CASSVGQVAEAFF
cdr3_nt: TGTGCCAGCTCGGTGGGACAGGTCGCTGAAGCTTTCTTT

j_call: TRBJ1-2
clone_size: NA
d_call: NA
v_call: TRBV18
cdr3_aa: CASSASDNPNYGYTF
cdr3_nt: TGTGCCAGCTCAGCCTCGGACAACCCCAACTATGGCTACACCTTC

j_call: TRBJ2-3
clone_size: NA
d_call: NA
v_call: TRBV5-1
cdr3_aa: CASSTGGYSTDTQYF
cdr3_nt: TGCGCCAGCAGCACGGGGGGCTACAGCACAGATACGCAGTATTTT

j_call: TRBJ2-1
clone_size: NA
d_call: TRBD2
v_call: TRBV3-1/TRBV3-2
cdr3_aa: CASSSTSGPYNEQFF
cdr3_nt: TGTGCCAGCAGCTCGACTAGCGGGCCTTACAATGAGCAGTTCTTC

j_call: TRBJ1-4
clone_size: NA
d_call: NA
v_call: TRBV7-9
cdr3_aa: CASSPPETLNEKLFF
cdr3_nt: TGTGCCAGCAGCCCCCCAGAAACCCTTAATGAAAAACTGTTTTTT

j_call: TRBJ2-1
clone_size: NA
d_call: TRBD2
v_call: TRBV20-1
cdr3_aa: CSASTPGLAGGRFF
cdr3_nt: TGCAGTGCTAGTACTCCGGGACTAGCGGGGGGCCGGTTCTTC

j_call: TRBJ1-4
clone_size: NA
d_call: TRBD1
v_call: TRBV25-1
cdr3_aa: CASSEPGGLGEKLFF
cdr3_nt: TGTGCCAGCAGTGAGCCAGGGGGGCTCGGTGAAAAACTGTTTTTT

j_call: TRBJ2-7
clone_size: NA
d_call: NA
v_call: TRBV27
cdr3_aa: CASSLYPNSYEQYF
cdr3_nt: TGTGCCAGCAGTTTATACCCTAACTCCTACGAGCAGTACTTC

j_call: TRBJ1-5
clone_size: once
d_call: NA
v_call: TRBV7-2
cdr3_aa: CASSLGGRVGNQPQHF
cdr3_nt: TGTGCCAGCAGCTTAGGAGGCAGGGTCGGCAATCAGCCCCAGCATTTT

j_call: TRBJ1-3
clone_size: few
d_call: NA
v_call: TRBV2
cdr3_aa: CASSSGTHSGNTIYF
cdr3_nt: TGTGCCAGCAGTTCCGGGACACACTCTGGAAACACCATATATTTT

j_call: TRBJ1-4
clone_size: NA
d_call: TRBD1
v_call: TRBV7-2
cdr3_aa: CASSLVLQGVNGEKLFF
cdr3_nt: TGTGCCAGCAGCTTAGTCCTACAGGGGGTGAATGGTGAAAAACTGTTTTTT

j_call: TRBJ1-6
clone_size: many
d_call: NA
v_call: TRBV3-1/TRBV3-2
cdr3_aa: CASSQDLGQLNSPLHF
cdr3_nt: TGTGCCAGCAGCCAAGATCTTGGACAGCTCAATTCACCCCTCCACTTT

j_call: TRBJ1-3
clone_size: once
d_call: NA
v_call: TRBV10-3
cdr3_aa: CAIMGTTSGNTIYF
cdr3_nt: TGTGCCATCATGGGCACAACCTCTGGAAACACCATATATTTT

j_call: TRBJ2-1
clone_size: NA
d_call: TRBD1
v_call: TRBV6-5
cdr3_aa: CASIKGQGVYNEQFF
cdr3_nt: TGTGCCAGCATCAAGGGACAGGGGGTTTACAATGAGCAGTTCTTC

j_call: TRBJ2-7
clone_size: NA
d_call: NA
v_call: TRBV7-2
cdr3_aa: CASSSQGYEQYF
cdr3_nt: TGTGCCAGCAGCTCCCAGGGTTACGAGCAGTACTTC

j_call: TRBJ1-6
clone_size: NA
d_call: NA
v_call: TRBV10-3
cdr3_aa: CAISKAGYNSPLHF
cdr3_nt: TGTGCCATCAGCAAGGCCGGGTATAATTCACCCCTCCACTTT

j_call: TRBJ2-4
clone_size: NA
d_call: TRBD1
v_call: TRBV6-5
cdr3_aa: CASRAGGQRAGIQYF
cdr3_nt: TGTGCCAGCCGAGCAGGGGGCCAGAGGGCGGGCATTCAGTACTTC

j_call: TRBJ1-3
clone_size: once
d_call: TRBD1
v_call: TRBV6-5
cdr3_aa: CASGQVGGNTIYF
cdr3_nt: TGTGCCAGCGGACAGGTGGGCGGAAACACCATATATTTT

j_call: TRBJ1-4
clone_size: NA
d_call: NA
v_call: TRBV3-1/TRBV3-2
cdr3_aa: CASSRRTDLPATNEKLFF
cdr3_nt: TGTGCCAGCAGCCGAAGAACAGATTTACCTGCAACTAATGAAAAACTGTTTTTT

j_call: TRBJ1-2
clone_size: NA
d_call: NA
v_call: TRBV18
cdr3_aa: CASSPIASDHYGYTF
cdr3_nt: TGTGCCAGCTCACCAATAGCCAGCGACCACTATGGCTACACCTTC

j_call: TRBJ1-5
clone_size: NA
d_call: NA
v_call: TRBV19
cdr3_aa: CASSIVGQSNQPQHF
cdr3_nt: TGTGCCAGTAGTATAGTGGGACAAAGCAATCAGCCCCAGCATTTT

j_call: TRBJ2-1
clone_size: NA
d_call: TRBD1
v_call: TRBV5-1
cdr3_aa: CASSGTGQGNEQFF
cdr3_nt: TGCGCCAGCAGCGGAACGGGACAGGGCAATGAGCAGTTCTTC